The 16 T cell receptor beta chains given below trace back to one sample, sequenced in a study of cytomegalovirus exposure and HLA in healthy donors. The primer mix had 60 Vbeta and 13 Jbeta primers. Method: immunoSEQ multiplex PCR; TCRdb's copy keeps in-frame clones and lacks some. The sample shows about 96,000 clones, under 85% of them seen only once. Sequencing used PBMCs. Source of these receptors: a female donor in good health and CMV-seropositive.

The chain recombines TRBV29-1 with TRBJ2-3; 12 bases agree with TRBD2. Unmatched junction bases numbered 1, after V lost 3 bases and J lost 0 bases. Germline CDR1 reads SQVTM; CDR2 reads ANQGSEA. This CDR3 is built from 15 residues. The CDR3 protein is CSVETSGRSTDTQYF. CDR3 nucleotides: TGCAGCGTTGAGACTAGCGGGAGAAGCACAGATACGCAGTATTTT.

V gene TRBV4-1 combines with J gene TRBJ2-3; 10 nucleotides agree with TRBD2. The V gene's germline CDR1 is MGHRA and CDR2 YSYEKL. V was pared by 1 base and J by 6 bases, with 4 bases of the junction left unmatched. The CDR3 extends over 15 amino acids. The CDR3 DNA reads TGCGCCAGCAGCCAAGCTAGCGGGAGCGGTGATACGCAGTATTTT. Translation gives CASSQASGSGDTQYF.

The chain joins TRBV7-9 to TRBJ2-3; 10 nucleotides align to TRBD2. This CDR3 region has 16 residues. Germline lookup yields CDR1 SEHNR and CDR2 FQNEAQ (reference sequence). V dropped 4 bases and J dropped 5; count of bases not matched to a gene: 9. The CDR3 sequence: CASSSRAGGPGDTQYF. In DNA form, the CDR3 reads TGTGCCAGCAGCTCCCGAGCGGGGGGGCCGGGAGATACGCAGTATTTT.

As DNA, the CDR3 is TGCGCCAGCAGTCAAGGACCAGGGGATACGCAGTATTTT. This sequence encodes CASSQGPGDTQYF. The V call is TRBV23-1, the J call TRBJ2-3, with D maybe TRBD1 (5 bases). TRBV23-1 has ORF status, its function being uncertain. The V end lost 2 bases, the J end lost 6 bases, and 9 bases lay between the germline ends. This CDR3 is 13 amino acids long.

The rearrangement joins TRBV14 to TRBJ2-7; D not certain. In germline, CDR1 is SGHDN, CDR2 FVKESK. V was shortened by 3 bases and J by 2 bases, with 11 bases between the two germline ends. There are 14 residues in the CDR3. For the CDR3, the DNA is TGTGCCAGCAGCCAGGCGATTCGGGCCTACGAGCAGTACTTC. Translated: CASSQAIRAYEQYF.

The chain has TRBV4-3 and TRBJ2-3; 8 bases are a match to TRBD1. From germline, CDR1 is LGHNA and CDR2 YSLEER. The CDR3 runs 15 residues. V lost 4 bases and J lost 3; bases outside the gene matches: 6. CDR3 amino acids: CASSLNRGTTDTQYF. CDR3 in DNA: TGCGCCAGCAGCCTCAACAGGGGGACGACAGATACGCAGTATTTT.

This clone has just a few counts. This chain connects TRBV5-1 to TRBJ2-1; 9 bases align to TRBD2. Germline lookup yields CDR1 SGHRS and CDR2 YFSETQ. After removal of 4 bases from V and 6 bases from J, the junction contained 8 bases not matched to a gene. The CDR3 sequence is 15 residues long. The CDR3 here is CASSRNPTSGNEQFF. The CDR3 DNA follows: TGCGCCAGCAGCCGAAACCCGACTAGCGGCAATGAGCAGTTCTTC.

CDR3 sequence (DNA): TGCGCCAGCAGCTCAGGGGTCAGCACAGATACGCAGTATTTT. Protein product: CASSSGVSTDTQYF. The chain employs TRBV5-1 and TRBJ2-3; D is perhaps TRBD1 (6 bases). The CDR3 has 14 residues. V was trimmed by 3 bases and J by 0 bases, leaving 8 bases between them. Germline V gene lookup returns CDR1 SGHRS and CDR2 YFSETQ.

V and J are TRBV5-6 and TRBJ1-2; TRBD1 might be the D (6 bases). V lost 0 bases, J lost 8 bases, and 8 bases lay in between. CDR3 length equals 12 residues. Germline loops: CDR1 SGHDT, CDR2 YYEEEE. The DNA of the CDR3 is TGTGCCAGCAGCTTGGCAGGGGACGGCTACACCTTC. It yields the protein CASSLAGDGYTF.

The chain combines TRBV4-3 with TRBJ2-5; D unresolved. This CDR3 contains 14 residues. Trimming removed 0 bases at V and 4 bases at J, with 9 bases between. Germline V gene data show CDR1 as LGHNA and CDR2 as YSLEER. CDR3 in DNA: TGCGCCAGCAGCCAAGATAACAGATTAGAGACCCAGTACTTC. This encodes CASSQDNRLETQYF.

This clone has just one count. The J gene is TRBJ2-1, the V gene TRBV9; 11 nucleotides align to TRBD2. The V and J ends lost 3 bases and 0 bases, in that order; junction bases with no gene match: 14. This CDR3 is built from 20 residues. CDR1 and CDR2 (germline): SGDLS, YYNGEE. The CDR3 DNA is TGTGCCAGCAGCGCGAGCCGGCTTAAAACTAGCGGGAGCTCCTACAATGAGCAGTTCTTC. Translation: CASSASRLKTSGSSYNEQFF.

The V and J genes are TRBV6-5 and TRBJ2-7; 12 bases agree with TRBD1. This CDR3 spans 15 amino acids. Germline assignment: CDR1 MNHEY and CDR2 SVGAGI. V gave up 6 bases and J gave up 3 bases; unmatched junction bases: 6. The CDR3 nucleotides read TGTGCCAGCAGCCCTGGGACAGGGGGCTTCTACGAGCAGTACTTC. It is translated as CASSPGTGGFYEQYF.

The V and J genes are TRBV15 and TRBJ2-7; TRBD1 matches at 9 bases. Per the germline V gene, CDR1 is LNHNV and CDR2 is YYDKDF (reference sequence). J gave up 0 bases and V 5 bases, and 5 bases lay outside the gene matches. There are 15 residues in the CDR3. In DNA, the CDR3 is TGTGCCACCAGCGTTGGGACAGGGAGCTCCTACGAGCAGTACTTC. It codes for CATSVGTGSSYEQYF.

The CDR3 nucleotides read TGTGCCAGCAGTGGCGGGACCCCTGGCTACACCTTC. The encoded protein is CASSGGTPGYTF. The chain combines TRBV28 with TRBJ1-2; possible D gene TRBD1, 5 bases. V dropped 5 bases and J dropped 7 bases, with 11 bases sitting between them. The CDR3 totals 12 residues. Germline-derived CDR1 and CDR2 are MDHEN and SYDVKM.

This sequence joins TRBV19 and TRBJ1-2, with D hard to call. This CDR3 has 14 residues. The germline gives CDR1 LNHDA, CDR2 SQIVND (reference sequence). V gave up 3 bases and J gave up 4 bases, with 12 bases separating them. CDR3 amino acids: CASSMLQPTYGYTF. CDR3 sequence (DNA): TGTGCCAGTAGTATGCTACAGCCAACCTATGGCTACACCTTC.

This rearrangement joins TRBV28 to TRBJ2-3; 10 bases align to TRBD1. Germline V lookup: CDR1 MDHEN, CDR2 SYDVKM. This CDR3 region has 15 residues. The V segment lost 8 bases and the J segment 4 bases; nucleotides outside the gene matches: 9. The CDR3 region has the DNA TGTGCCAGCGAATCCGGGACAGGGGCTCCAGATACGCAGTATTTT. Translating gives CASESGTGAPDTQYF.